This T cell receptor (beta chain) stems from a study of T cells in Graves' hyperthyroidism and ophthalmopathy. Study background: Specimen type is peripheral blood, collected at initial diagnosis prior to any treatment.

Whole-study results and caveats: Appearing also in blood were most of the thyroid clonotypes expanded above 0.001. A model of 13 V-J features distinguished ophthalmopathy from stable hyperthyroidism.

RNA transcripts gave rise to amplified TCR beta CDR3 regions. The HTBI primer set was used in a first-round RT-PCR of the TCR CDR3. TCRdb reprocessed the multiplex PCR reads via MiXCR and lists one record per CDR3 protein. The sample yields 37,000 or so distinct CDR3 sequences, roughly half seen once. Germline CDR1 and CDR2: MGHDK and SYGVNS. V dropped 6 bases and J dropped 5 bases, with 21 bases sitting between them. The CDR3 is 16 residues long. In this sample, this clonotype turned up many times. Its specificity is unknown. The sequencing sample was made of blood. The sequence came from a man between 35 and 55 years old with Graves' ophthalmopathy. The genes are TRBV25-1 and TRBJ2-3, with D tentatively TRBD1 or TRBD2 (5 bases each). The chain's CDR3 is CASSRPGRGSGDTQYF. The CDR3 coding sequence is TGTGCCAGCAGCCGGCCGGGACGGGGAAGTGGAGATACGCAGTATTTT.